This T cell receptor beta chain was found in a study of human T cells and chemical hapten exposure. Per the original methods: A per-sample median of roughly 100,000 TCRs was observed, with a range of roughly 20,000 to 750,000. TCRdb processed the RACE reads anew with MiXCR; each CDR3 protein has one entry. Clone size and V and J calls follow TCRdb, not the original study. Of fewer than 150,000 distinct CDR3 sequences in the sample, 10% to 15% were seen once. Indicated time point: patch test 2, 6 weeks after DPC sensitization. As to treatment: therapeutic diphenylcyclopropenone sensitization with weekly scalp DPC. The material was whole blood, obtained in connection with sensitization to the hapten diphenylcyclopropenone (DPC). The origin of this receptor is a woman aged 45-65 years with alopecia areata. Some clones in this sample may be carry-over from other donors' samples.

The CDR3 DNA sequence: TGCAGCGTTGAAGGCACTAGCGGGAGCTCCTACGAGCAGTACTTC. It is translated as CSVEGTSGSSYEQYF. The rearrangement joins TRBV29-1 to TRBJ2-7, with TRBD2 matching over 11 bases. Germline V gene sequence: CDR1 SQVTM, CDR2 ANQGSEA. V lost 1 base to trimming and J lost 0 bases; unmatched junction nucleotides: 2. The CDR3 loop spans 15 amino acids.